Listed below are T cell receptor beta chains from one sample, sequenced in a study of blood T cell repertoires in COVID-19. The method was immunoSEQ multiplex PCR; TCRdb's version includes in-frame clones alone and lacks a portion of them. The table lists some 260,000 clones, over 80% of them singletons. The sequenced material came from peripheral blood. These receptor sequences come from a woman in her seventies with COVID-19, enrolled during active disease. Each CDR3 is given with its conserved first and last residue. A clone size is listed for some rows: how often the clone was seen (once, few, many), or a class if it is expanded.

J gene | V gene | clone size | CDR3 protein
TRBJ1-3 | TRBV25-1 | few | CASSHGSAIYF
TRBJ2-2 | TRBV9 | . | CASSVSLAGRSSSTGELFF
TRBJ1-3 | TRBV7-9 | few | CASSLVGGGAVGNTIYF
TRBJ2-7 | TRBV20-1 | . | CSASGSTSGRTYEQYF
TRBJ2-1 | TRBV3-1/TRBV3-2 | . | CARTKVVLWYNEQFF
TRBJ2-3 | TRBV27 | . | CASSSRLAGGLHTQYF
TRBJ1-1 | TRBV7-9 | . | CASNVDSITEAFF
TRBJ1-2 | TRBV6-6 | . | CASSSRDKLGYTF
TRBJ1-2 | TRBV30 | . | CAGRKYRGSYGYTF
TRBJ1-6 | TRBV19 | . | CASKGGQGNSPLHF
TRBJ1-1 | TRBV11-2 | . | CASSSFGRGRAGTEAFF
TRBJ2-2 | TRBV28 | . | CASSSSPNTGELFF
TRBJ1-6 | TRBV6-1 | . | CASSAGQVRTYNSPLHF
TRBJ1-2 | TRBV11-2 | . | CASSIPGGVYGYTF
TRBJ2-3 | TRBV28 | . | CASSKELDRDTDTQYF
TRBJ1-3 | TRBV4-2 | once | CASSQAQQGYYSGNTIYF
TRBJ2-6 | TRBV4-2 | . | CASSQAATGQGHPGANVLTF
TRBJ2-1 | TRBV25-1 | . | CASRVGTYNEQFF
TRBJ1-2 | TRBV29-1 | . | CSAGDRGIYGYTF
TRBJ2-1 | TRBV24-1 | . | CATSVPGQDRQFF
TRBJ1-1 | TRBV7-8 | once | CASSLASRDRGTEAFF
TRBJ1-6 | TRBV28 | once | CASSLQGLRNSPLHF
TRBJ2-2 | TRBV9 | . | CASSVEDSNTGELFF
TRBJ2-5 | TRBV5-1 | . | CASSLAMGQQETQYF
TRBJ1-3 | TRBV7-9 | . | CASSLAGQKRSGNTIYF
TRBJ1-1 | TRBV11-2 | . | CASSLDRVRFTEAFF
TRBJ2-7 | TRBV6-2/TRBV6-3 | . | CASSYKKPSVGQKIEQYF
TRBJ1-1 | TRBV5-1 | . | CASKGLMNTEAFF
TRBJ2-1 | TRBV7-2 | . | CASSFDSGSSYNEQFF
TRBJ1-2 | TRBV11-2 | few | CASSSNAGYGYTF
TRBJ2-5 | TRBV28 | . | CASSFPTLAGVETQYF
TRBJ1-5 | TRBV19 | . | CASSIEGGPSNQPQHF
TRBJ1-1 | TRBV30 | . | CAWSRTDSMNTEAFF
TRBJ1-4 | TRBV7-9 | . | CASSWGGEKLFF
TRBJ1-5 | TRBV24-1 | . | CATSPGQELIGQPQHF
TRBJ2-3 | TRBV19 | . | CASSIDPGLATDTQYF
TRBJ2-5 | TRBV5-5 | . | CASTRTGANQETQYF
TRBJ2-7 | TRBV15 | . | CATSRALREVYEQYF
TRBJ1-4 | TRBV6-5 | . | CASTGAYEKLFF
TRBJ2-7 | TRBV27 | . | CASSLGGNEQYF
TRBJ1-3 | TRBV19 | . | CASSITGSNSGNTIYF
TRBJ1-2 | TRBV19 | . | CASSYRNLYGYTF
TRBJ1-2 | TRBV20-1 | . | CGQGYNYGYTF
TRBJ2-3 | TRBV4-3 | . | CASSQDASGGVLNTQYF
TRBJ1-2 | TRBV24-1 | once | CATSTGGAGYGYTF
TRBJ2-3 | TRBV10-3 | . | CAISDRGADTQYF
TRBJ1-1 | TRBV6-5 | few | CASSGGVRVTEAFF
TRBJ1-1 | TRBV9 | . | CASSRREESTEAFF
TRBJ1-1 | TRBV28 | . | CASSPGLRGQGTNTEAFF
TRBJ2-1 | TRBV3-1/TRBV3-2 | . | CASSQNPRGNEQFF
TRBJ1-2 | TRBV24-1 | once | CATSDSLISYGYTF
TRBJ1-6 | TRBV6-5 | . | CASSYGDRLGSPLHF
TRBJ1-2 | TRBV5-1 | few | CASSLGPGQALNYGYTF